The entry below describes one T cell receptor (beta chain). What it binds is not known. Using its own MiXCR run on the 5' RACE reads, TCRdb lists one record per CDR3 protein. This table has roughly 1,500,000 distinct CDR3 sequences, around 29% appearing once. These data belong to a study of identical twins. Study-level findings and limits: Findings depended on cross-sectional statistics rather than tracking the same donors. Within cord blood, abundant beta clonotypes carried fewer insertions, but memory repertoires showed no such trend.

The sequencing sample was made of cord blood. This receptor was obtained from a newborn girl in good health.

CDR3 loop: CASSERWGRGYEQYF. CDR3 in DNA: TGTGCCAGCAGTGAAAGGTGGGGAAGGGGCTACGAGCAGTACTTC. The V and J genes are TRBV2 and TRBJ2-4; the D gene is possibly TRBD1 (5 bases). The closer fit of TRBJ2-7 to the DNA end suggests the J call may be wrong. The length of the CDR3 is 15 residues. CDR1 and CDR2 from the germline V gene are SNHLY and FYNNEI.